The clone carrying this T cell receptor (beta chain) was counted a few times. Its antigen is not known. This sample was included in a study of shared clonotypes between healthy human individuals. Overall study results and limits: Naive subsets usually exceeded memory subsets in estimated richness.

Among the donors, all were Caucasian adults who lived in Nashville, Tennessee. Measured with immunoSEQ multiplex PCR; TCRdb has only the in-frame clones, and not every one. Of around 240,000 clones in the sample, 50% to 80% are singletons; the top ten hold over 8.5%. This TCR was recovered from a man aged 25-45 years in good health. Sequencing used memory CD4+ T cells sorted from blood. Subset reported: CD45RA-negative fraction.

The CDR3 bases are TGTGCCAGCAGCCGATCAACTGAAGCTTTCTTT. Amino acids: CASSRSTEAFF. The rearrangement uses TRBV7-8 and TRBJ1-1; D ambiguous. CDR3 length equals 11 residues. Germline V CDR1 and CDR2: SGHVS, FQNEAQ. The V gene lost 5 bases and the J gene lost 5 bases, with 6 bases spanning the gap.